This T cell receptor beta chain is drawn from a study of T cell responses to AZD1222 COVID-19 vaccine. Trimming removed 11 bases at V and 8 bases at J, with 16 bases between. This CDR3 is 13 amino acids long. Sequencing used immunoSEQ multiplex PCR; TCRdb keeps in-frame clones, though not all of them. This table has fewer than 150,000 clones, approximately 84% appearing once. Worth noting for this clone: Its cognate antigen is unknown.

General observations from the study: There were vaccine-associated CD4 TCRs across spike, dominant at 160-218 and 743-854.

This receptor was taken from an adult in good health. V usage is TRBV12-3 or TRBV12-4 and J usage is TRBJ1-6; D gene uncertain. Specimen: peripheral blood, collected on day 0 of AZD1222 vaccination. In DNA, the CDR3 is TGTGCCGTGCGGGAGGGATCCTATTCACCCCTCCACTTT. This encodes CAVREGSYSPLHF.